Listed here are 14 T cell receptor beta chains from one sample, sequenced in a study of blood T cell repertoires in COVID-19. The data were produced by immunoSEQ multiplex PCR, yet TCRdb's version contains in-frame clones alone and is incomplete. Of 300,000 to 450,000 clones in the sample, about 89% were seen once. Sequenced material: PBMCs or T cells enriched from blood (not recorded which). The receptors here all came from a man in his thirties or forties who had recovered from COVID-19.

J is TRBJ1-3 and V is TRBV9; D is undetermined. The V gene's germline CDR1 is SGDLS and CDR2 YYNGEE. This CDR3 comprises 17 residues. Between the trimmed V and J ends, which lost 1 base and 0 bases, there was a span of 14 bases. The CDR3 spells CASSVSGRLSSGNTIYF. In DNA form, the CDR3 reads TGTGCCAGCAGCGTATCGGGCAGACTAAGCTCTGGAAACACCATATATTTT.

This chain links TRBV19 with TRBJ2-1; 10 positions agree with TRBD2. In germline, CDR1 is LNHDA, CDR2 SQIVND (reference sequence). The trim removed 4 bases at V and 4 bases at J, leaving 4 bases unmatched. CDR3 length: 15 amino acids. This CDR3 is CASSRLAGEYNEQFF. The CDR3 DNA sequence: TGTGCCAGTAGTAGACTAGCGGGCGAGTACAATGAGCAGTTCTTC.

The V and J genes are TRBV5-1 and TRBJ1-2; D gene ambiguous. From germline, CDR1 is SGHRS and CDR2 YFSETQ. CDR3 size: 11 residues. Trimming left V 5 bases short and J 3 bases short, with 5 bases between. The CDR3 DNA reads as TGCGCCAGCAGGGCCGACTATGGCTACACCTTC. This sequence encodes CASRADYGYTF.

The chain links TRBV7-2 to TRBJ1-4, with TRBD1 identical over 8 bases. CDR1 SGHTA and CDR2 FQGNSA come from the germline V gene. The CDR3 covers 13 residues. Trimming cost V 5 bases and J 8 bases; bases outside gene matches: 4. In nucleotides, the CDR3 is TGTGCCAGCAGCGGGACAGGAGGAGAAAAACTGTTTTTT. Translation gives CASSGTGGEKLFF.

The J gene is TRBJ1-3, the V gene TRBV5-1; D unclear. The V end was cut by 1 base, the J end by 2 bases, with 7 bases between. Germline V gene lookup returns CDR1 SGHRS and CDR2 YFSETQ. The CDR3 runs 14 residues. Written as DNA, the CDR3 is TGCGCCAGCAGCTTGTCGGTAACTGGAAACACCATATATTTT. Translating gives CASSLSVTGNTIYF.

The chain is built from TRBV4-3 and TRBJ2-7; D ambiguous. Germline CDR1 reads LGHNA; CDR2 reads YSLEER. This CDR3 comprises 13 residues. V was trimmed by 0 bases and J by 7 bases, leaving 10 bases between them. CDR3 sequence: CASSQDSENEQYF. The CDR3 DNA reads TGCGCCAGCAGCCAAGATTCGGAGAATGAGCAGTACTTC.

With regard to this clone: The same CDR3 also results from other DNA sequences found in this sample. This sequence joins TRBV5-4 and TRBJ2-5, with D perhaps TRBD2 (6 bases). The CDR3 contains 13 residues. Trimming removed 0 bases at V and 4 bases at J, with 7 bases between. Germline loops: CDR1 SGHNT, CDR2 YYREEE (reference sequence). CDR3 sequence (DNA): TGTGCCAGCAGCTTGGCCGGGGGAGAGACCCAGTACTTC. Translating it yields CASSLAGGETQYF.

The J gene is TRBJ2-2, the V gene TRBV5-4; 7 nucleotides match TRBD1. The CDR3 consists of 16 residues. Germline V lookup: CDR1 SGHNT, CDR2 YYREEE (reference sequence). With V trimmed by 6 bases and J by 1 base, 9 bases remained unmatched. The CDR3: CASTLGAGGNTGELFF. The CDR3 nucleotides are TGTGCCAGCACCCTCGGGGCAGGGGGGAACACCGGGGAGCTGTTTTTT.

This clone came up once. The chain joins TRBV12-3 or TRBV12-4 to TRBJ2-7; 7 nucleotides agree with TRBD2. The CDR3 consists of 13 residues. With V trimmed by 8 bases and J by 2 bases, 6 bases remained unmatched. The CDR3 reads CASQRGLTYEQYF. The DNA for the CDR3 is TGTGCCAGCCAGCGGGGCCTTACCTACGAGCAGTACTTC.

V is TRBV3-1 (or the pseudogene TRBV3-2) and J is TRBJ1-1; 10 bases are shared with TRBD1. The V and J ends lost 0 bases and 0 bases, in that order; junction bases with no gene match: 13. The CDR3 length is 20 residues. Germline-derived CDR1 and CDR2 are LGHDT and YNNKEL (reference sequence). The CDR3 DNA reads TGTGCCAGCAGCCAAGATTGGGACAGGGGTAATTCTTTTGTGAACACTGAAGCTTTCTTT. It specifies CASSQDWDRGNSFVNTEAFF.

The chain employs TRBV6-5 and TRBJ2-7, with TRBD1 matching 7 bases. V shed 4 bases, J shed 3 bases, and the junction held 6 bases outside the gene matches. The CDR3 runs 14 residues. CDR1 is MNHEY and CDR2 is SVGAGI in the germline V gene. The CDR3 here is CASSSRQGYYEQYF. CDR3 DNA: TGTGCCAGCAGTTCCCGACAGGGTTACTACGAGCAGTACTTC.

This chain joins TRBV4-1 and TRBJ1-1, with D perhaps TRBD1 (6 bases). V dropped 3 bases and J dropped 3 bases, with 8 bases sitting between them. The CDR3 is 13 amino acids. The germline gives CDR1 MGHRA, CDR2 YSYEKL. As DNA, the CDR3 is TGCGCCAGCAGCCATAACAGGGACACTGAAGCTTTCTTT. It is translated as CASSHNRDTEAFF.

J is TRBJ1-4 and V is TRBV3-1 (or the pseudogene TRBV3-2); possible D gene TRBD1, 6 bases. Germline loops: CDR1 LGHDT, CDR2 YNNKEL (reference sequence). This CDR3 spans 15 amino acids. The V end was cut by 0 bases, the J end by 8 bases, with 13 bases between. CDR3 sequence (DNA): TGTGCCAGCAGCCAAGATTTGGGGGCTTGGGAAAAACTGTTTTTT. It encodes CASSQDLGAWEKLFF.

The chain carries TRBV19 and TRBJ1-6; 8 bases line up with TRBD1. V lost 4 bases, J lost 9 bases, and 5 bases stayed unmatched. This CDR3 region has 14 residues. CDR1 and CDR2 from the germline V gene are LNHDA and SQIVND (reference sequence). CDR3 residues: CASSTRQGSSPLHF. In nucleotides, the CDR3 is TGTGCCAGTAGTACCCGACAGGGGAGTTCACCCCTCCACTTT.